The entry below describes one TCR beta chain. Its antigen has not been determined. No base quality values were provided; no much bigger clone lies one nucleotide off. RNA was extracted with the RNeasy kit and about 0.5 to 1 ug was reverse transcribed using random hexamers. The immunoSEQ multiplex PCR assay, which covers 54 Vbeta and 13 Jbeta segments, was used to amplify TCR beta CDR3 regions. To correct PCR amplification bias, a synthetic template baseline was used for both primer optimization and computational correction. The paper's data handling went like this. Only productive sequences were kept, with reads annotated to V, D and J genes according to IMGT and analyzed in immunoSEQ Analyzer. Clonality was computed as one minus Shannon entropy normalized by log2 of the number of productive unique sequences. For each patient and control, public and private clones were evaluated among the 100 most prevalent clones. Clones were defined as Susac-specific if absent from the healthy and MS cohorts, from 1052 published viral clones and from other ImmuneACCESS disease sequences. The raw public reads went through TCRdb reprocessing: fastp at Q25, MiXCR clone calling, in-frame beta chains kept. Entries that share a CDR3 protein sequence are merged under the most common genes and DNA. These V and J calls rely on TCRdb rather than the paper's analysis. This sample gives approximately 120,000 distinct CDR3 sequences in total; roughly 93% of them show up just once. Less than 0.4% of the sample goes to the ten largest clones.

Peripheral blood CD8+ and CD4+ T cells from healthy donors, Susac syndrome patients and multiple sclerosis patients were profiled by high-throughput TCR beta sequencing. Treatment-naive patients with stable or active relapsing-remitting disease fulfilling revised McDonald criteria were used as multiple sclerosis controls. CD8+ TEMRA cells were enriched by FACS, while bulk CD8+ and CD4+ T cells were purified by magnetic negative isolation. Blood was collected in EDTA tubes and processed within 24 hours, with PBMCs isolated through density gradient centrifugation. PBMCs intended for TCR sequencing were cryopreserved in liquid nitrogen and were subsequently thawed in a 37 degrees C water bath. A purity of at least 90% was achieved for sorted or isolated CD4+, CD8+ and CD8+ TEMRA cells. Trimming removed 7 bases from V and 2 bases from J; the gene matches leave 9 bases unexplained. The CDR3, cysteine through phenylalanine, is 16 amino acids long. The kept DNA is CDR3 alone, 48 bases in frame from the first base. CDR1 and CDR2 are drawn from the germline V gene (reference sequence): LNHDA, SQIVND.

The sample is drawn from a study of CD8 T cells in Susac syndrome (dated by TCRdb to between 2018 and 2021). Study-wide context: Repertoire sequencing was used to test whether CD8+ T cell activation and differentiation in Susac syndrome was antigen driven. CD8+ T cell repertoire clonality was compared between some 12 healthy donors, approximately 14 Susac syndrome patients and approximately 16 multiple sclerosis patients. Study-wide findings and limitations: The TCR sequencing and HLA analysis was acknowledged to have included a relatively small number of individuals.

Sequencing was carried out using CD8+ T cells from PBMCs. This receptor was obtained from a human donor with multiple sclerosis. This chain joins TRBV19 to TRBJ1-5, and 9 bases in between align with TRBD1. In nucleotide form, the sequence is TGTGCCAGTACCCCGGGACAGGGTTGGGGCAATCAGCCCCAGCATTTT. It codes for CASTPGQGWGNQPQHF.